The 5 T cell receptor beta chains presented below share a single source sample, sequenced in a study of CD8+ T cells in alopecia areata. Sequencing relied on a cDNA template that was reverse transcribed from extracted RNA. Sequenced by immunoSEQ multiplex PCR; TCRdb stores in-frame clones only, minus some. The repertoire holds some 170,000 clones, with 58% as singletons. Treatment meaning: oral pan-JAK inhibitor, 5-10 mg twice daily. Sequences were derived from CD4+ T cells sorted from blood, sampled at roughly week 55, from a patient treated with tofacitinib. The receptors here all came from a human donor with alopecia areata.

The chain carries TRBV2 and TRBJ1-2, with D unresolved. The V gene's germline CDR1 is SNHLY and CDR2 FYNNEI. Trimming shortened V by 7 bases and J by 2 bases, and 14 bases separated the two germline ends. The CDR3 has 14 amino acids. The CDR3 loop reads CASTEQTGNYGYTF. In DNA, the CDR3 is TGTGCCAGCACCGAGCAGACCGGGAACTATGGCTACACCTTC.

The count of this clone is one. A far larger clone is a single base away, which makes a read error likely. The chain links TRBV5-5 to TRBJ2-7, with 9 bases aligning to TRBD1. The CDR3 covers 14 residues. J gave up 3 bases and V 3 bases, and 4 bases lay outside the gene matches. Looked up from germline, CDR1 is SGHKS and CDR2 is YYEKEE (reference sequence). The CDR3 spells CASSSGTGNYEQYF. CDR3 DNA: TGTGCCAGCAGCTCCGGGACAGGGAACTACGAGCAGTACTTC.

This chain uses TRBV6-1 with TRBJ2-7; tentatively, D is TRBD2 (5 bases). V was shortened by 7 bases and J by 8 bases, with 15 bases between the two germline ends. This CDR3 contains 12 residues. The germline CDR1 and CDR2 sequences are MNHNS and SASEGT. CDR3 loop: CASIASSWQQYF. Here the CDR3 DNA reads TGTGCCAGCATCGCTAGCTCATGGCAGCAGTACTTC.

The chain employs TRBV7-6 and TRBJ1-6; D unclear. The CDR3 is 15 residues long. Trimming removed 1 base at V and 9 bases at J, with 13 bases between. The germline gives CDR1 SGHVS, CDR2 FNYEAQ. As DNA, the CDR3 is TGTGCCAGCAGCTTAGAGGACGGCCTAGGTTCACCCCTCCACTTT. Amino acids: CASSLEDGLGSPLHF.

V gene TRBV5-1 combines with J gene TRBJ2-2; D is uncertain. Germline V gene data show CDR1 as SGHRS and CDR2 as YFSETQ. This CDR3 contains 15 residues. Trimming cost V 5 bases and J 1 base, with 12 bases left between them. This CDR3 reads CASRGSAQNTGELFF. Written as DNA, the CDR3 is TGCGCCAGCAGGGGCTCCGCGCAGAACACCGGGGAGCTGTTTTTT. The whole variable domain, remainder taken from reference TRBV5-1 and TRBJ2-2, is KAGVTQTPRYLIKTRGQQVTLSCSPISGHRSVSWYQQTPGQGLQFLFEYFSETQRNKGNFPGRFSGRQFSNSRSEMNVSTLELGDSALYLCASRGSAQNTGELFFGEGSRLTVL.